This T cell receptor (beta chain) came from a study of blood T cells in healthy people across ages. General study findings and limits: The study found more naive CD4+ cells and higher diversity in long-lived than aged donors. Age showed a roughly linear inverse relationship with TCR beta diversity per million T cells.

The ends lost 2 bases at V and 0 bases at J; junction bases unmatched: 8. Germline values: CDR1 SGHAT, CDR2 FQDESV (reference sequence). This CDR3 contains 17 residues. A remark on this clonotype: The antigen is undetermined.

Through a sample-barcoded 5' primer and a J-beta primer mix, a second PCR was run for roughly 6 to 11 cycles. TCRdb re-analysed the 5' RACE reads in MiXCR, keeping a single row per CDR3 protein. The sample contains approximately 2,000,000 distinct CDR3 sequences, more than 35% of which appear only once. This chain uses TRBV11-1 with TRBJ1-1, with 8 bases identical to TRBD1. Source material: blood. This TCR derives from a human donor in good health. CDR3 coding DNA: TGTGCCAGCAGCTTATATGTAGGGGACAGGTTGAACACTGAAGCTTTCTTT. Protein: CASSLYVGDRLNTEAFF.